The 20 T cell receptor beta chains presented below share a single source sample, sequenced in a study of T cells expressing NK-cell markers. TCRdb reanalyzed the 5' RACE reads, giving one entry per CDR3 protein sequence and no DNA. The repertoire shows 150,000 or so distinct CDR3 sequences; the top ten hold roughly a third. Source material: blood T cells: a sorted CD56 or NKG2C T cell subset, CD4+ or CD8+ T cells, or bulk PBMC T cells (not recorded which). The receptors were sampled from a woman aged 45-59 years in good health.

V and J are TRBV12-3 or TRBV12-4 and TRBJ2-5; TCRdb gives TRBD2 as the D gene, but with no DNA this cannot be confirmed. The CDR3 is 16 amino acids. CDR3 loop: CASSPSQREIQETQYF.

This rearrangement joins TRBV20-1 to TRBJ2-3; with no DNA, the TCRdb D assignment of TRBD1 cannot be verified. The CDR3 runs to 13 residues. The germline V gene has CDR1 DFQATT and CDR2 SNEGSKA (reference sequence). The CDR3 is CSASQGDRDTQYF.

This rearrangement joins TRBV9 to TRBJ2-2; TCRdb designates TRBD2, a call that cannot be tested without DNA. The CDR3 length is 14 residues. Germline V CDR1 and CDR2: SGDLS, YYNGEE. This chain's CDR3 is CASSVGERSGELFF.

The CDR3 region is CASSQEKVDEQFF. The chain links TRBV14 to TRBJ2-1. The CDR3 has 13 amino acids. Germline CDR1 is SGHDN and CDR2 is FVKESK.

This chain joins TRBV27 and TRBJ2-7; TCRdb names TRBD2, which stays unverified in the absence of DNA. This CDR3 is built from 16 residues. Germline values: CDR1 MNHEY, CDR2 SMNVEV (reference sequence). Here the CDR3 reads CASSSVSGRAGYEQYF.

The gene calls are TRBV29-1 and TRBJ2-5; no DNA is available, so the TRBD1 call from TCRdb remains unchecked. The CDR3 consists of 15 residues. In germline, CDR1 is SQVTM, CDR2 ANQGSEA. This CDR3 reads CSVEIRGAIQETQYF.

V gene TRBV12-3 or TRBV12-4 combines with J gene TRBJ1-1; TCRdb's D call of TRBD1 is untestable without DNA. The CDR3 spans 16 residues. CDR3 sequence: CASSDRDRGLGAEAFF.

The chain employs TRBV11-2 and TRBJ2-2; TCRdb's D gene call, TRBD1, goes unchecked for lack of DNA. The germline V gene has CDR1 SGHAT and CDR2 FQNNGV. The CDR3 contains 15 residues. CDR3 in amino acids: CASSLGQGGLGELFF.

The chain is built from TRBV4-1 and TRBJ1-1; without DNA, the TCRdb call of TRBD1 cannot be checked. Looked up from germline, CDR1 is MGHRA and CDR2 is YSYEKL. The CDR3 runs 13 residues. The CDR3 spells CASSQGSRVEAFF.

The chain is built from TRBV7-3 and TRBJ2-2. CDR3 length: 12 residues. Germline CDR1 and CDR2: SGHTA and FQGTGA. CDR3 region: CASSLLTGELFF.

This chain uses TRBV20-1 with TRBJ2-1. CDR1 DFQATT and CDR2 SNEGSKA come from the germline V gene (reference sequence). The CDR3 covers 15 residues. CDR3 in amino acids: CSARDRYIAHNEQFF.

The V and J genes are TRBV24-1 and TRBJ1-1; no DNA is available, so the TRBD1 call from TCRdb remains unchecked. CDR3 length equals 14 residues. Germline V gives CDR1 KGHDR, CDR2 SFDVKD. CDR3 in amino acids: CATTSGGSDTEAFF.

CDR3 protein: CASRARLLTDTQYF. The chain joins TRBV27 to TRBJ2-3; with no DNA, the TCRdb D assignment of TRBD2 cannot be verified. There are 14 residues in the CDR3. The germline V gene has CDR1 MNHEY and CDR2 SMNVEV (reference sequence).

The chain joins TRBV20-1 to TRBJ2-7; TCRdb lists TRBD2, though no DNA is available to test this call. The CDR3 covers 14 residues. CDR1 and CDR2 from the germline V gene are DFQATT and SNEGSKA (reference sequence). The CDR3 sequence: CSSGRADNSYEQYF.

The chain employs TRBV5-4 and TRBJ1-1. Germline lookup yields CDR1 SGHNT and CDR2 YYREEE (reference sequence). This CDR3 region has 15 residues. The CDR3 protein is CASSLIGSKNTEAFF.

The CDR3: CATRGSGSYEQYF. The rearrangement uses TRBV25-1 and TRBJ2-7; there is no DNA to check the TCRdb D call of TRBD2. Germline V gene data show CDR1 as MGHDK and CDR2 as SYGVNS. The CDR3 loop spans 13 amino acids.

V gene TRBV27 combines with J gene TRBJ2-7; TCRdb lists TRBD1, though no DNA is available to test this call. Germline V gene lookup returns CDR1 MNHEY and CDR2 SMNVEV (reference sequence). The CDR3 has 13 residues. This chain's CDR3 is CASSLALTGEQYF.

This rearrangement joins TRBV4-1 to TRBJ1-4; TCRdb outputs TRBD1, but without DNA this stays unchecked. This CDR3 contains 17 residues. CDR1 MGHRA and CDR2 YSYEKL come from the germline V gene. Here the CDR3 reads CASSQDTGAATNEKLFF.

The rearrangement joins TRBV13 to TRBJ2-7; with no DNA, the TCRdb D assignment of TRBD2 cannot be verified. The length of the CDR3 is 14 residues. Germline values: CDR1 PRHDT, CDR2 FYEKMQ (reference sequence). CDR3 loop: CASSPYGAPYEQYF.

The chain is built from TRBV6-5 and TRBJ2-3; there is no DNA to check the TCRdb D call of TRBD1. From germline, CDR1 is MNHEY and CDR2 SVGAGI. The CDR3 is 13 amino acids. CDR3 residues: CASSWGGGDTQYF.